This is a list of T cell receptor beta chains from one sample in a study of cytomegalovirus exposure and HLA in healthy donors. This table comes from immunoSEQ multiplex PCR, and its TCRdb copy is limited to in-frame clones, with some not included. The table records about 110,000 clones, just over 70% of them present only once. The specimen sequenced was PBMCs. Receptors were obtained from a boy aged 10-17 years in good health and CMV-seronegative. Both conserved end residues are part of each CDR3.

v_call	j_call	cdr3_aa
TRBV28	TRBJ1-5	CASSSPGQALGPQHF
TRBV28	TRBJ2-7	CASSPGLAAAYEQYF
TRBV6-6	TRBJ2-2	CASSRKGADTGELFF
TRBV30	TRBJ1-5	CAWSVSGYQPQHF
TRBV6-5	TRBJ1-6	CASSYRDSRNSPLHF
TRBV28	TRBJ1-4	CASTRGRRVNEKLFF
TRBV6-5	TRBJ2-2	CASIPGQGTGELFF
TRBV28	TRBJ2-7	CASSSGQSVSYEQYF
TRBV30	TRBJ2-1	CAWRGEWVHGTSGGSEQFF
TRBV2	TRBJ1-1	CASRTGRSSGEAFF
TRBV21-1	TRBJ2-7	CASSNRRVGYEQYF
TRBV9	TRBJ1-1	CASSARTGLNTEAFF
TRBV7-9	TRBJ1-2	CASSPGTAFYGYTF
TRBV6-5	TRBJ2-5	CASRGSRARETQYF